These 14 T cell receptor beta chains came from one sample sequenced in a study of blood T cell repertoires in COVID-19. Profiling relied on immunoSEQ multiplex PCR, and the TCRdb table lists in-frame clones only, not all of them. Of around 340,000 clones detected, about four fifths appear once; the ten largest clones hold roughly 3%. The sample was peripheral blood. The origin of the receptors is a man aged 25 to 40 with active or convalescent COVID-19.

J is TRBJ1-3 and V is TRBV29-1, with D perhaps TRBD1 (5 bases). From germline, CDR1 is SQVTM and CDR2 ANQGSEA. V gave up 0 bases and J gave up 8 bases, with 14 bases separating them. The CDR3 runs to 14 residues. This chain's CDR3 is CSVEEFGGEDTIYF. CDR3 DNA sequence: TGCAGCGTTGAAGAATTCGGGGGGGAAGACACCATATATTTT.

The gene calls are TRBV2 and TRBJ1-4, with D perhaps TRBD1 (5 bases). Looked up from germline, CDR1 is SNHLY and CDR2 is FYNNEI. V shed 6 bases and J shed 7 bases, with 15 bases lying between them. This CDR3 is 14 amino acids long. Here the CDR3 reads CASSKRQISEKLFF. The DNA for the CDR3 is TGTGCCAGCAGCAAACGACAGATTAGTGAAAAACTGTTTTTT.

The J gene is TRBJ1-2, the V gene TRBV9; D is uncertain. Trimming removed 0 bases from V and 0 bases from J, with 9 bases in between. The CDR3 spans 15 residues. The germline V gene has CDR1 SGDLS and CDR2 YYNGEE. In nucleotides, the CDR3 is TGTGCCAGCAGCGTAGAGGAGGGAGCTAACTATGGCTACACCTTC. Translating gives CASSVEEGANYGYTF.

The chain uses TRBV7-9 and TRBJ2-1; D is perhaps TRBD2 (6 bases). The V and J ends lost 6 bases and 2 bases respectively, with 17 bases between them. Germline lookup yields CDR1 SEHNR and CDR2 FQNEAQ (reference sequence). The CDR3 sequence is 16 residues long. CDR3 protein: CASRAPLASAYNEQFF. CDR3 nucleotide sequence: TGTGCCAGCAGGGCCCCACTAGCTTCCGCCTACAATGAGCAGTTCTTC. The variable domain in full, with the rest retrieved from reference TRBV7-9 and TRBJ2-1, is DTGVSQNPRHKITKRGQNVTFRCDPISEHNRLYWYRQTLGQGPEFLTYFQNEAQLEKSRLLSDRFSAERPKGSFSTLEIQRTEQGDSAMYLCASRAPLASAYNEQFFGPGTRLTVL.

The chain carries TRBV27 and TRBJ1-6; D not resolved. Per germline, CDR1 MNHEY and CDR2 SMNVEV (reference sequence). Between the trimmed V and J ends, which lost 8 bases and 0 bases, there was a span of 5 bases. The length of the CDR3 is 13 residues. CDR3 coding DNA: TGTGCCAGCCGCGCCTCCTATAATTCACCCCTCCACTTT. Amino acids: CASRASYNSPLHF.

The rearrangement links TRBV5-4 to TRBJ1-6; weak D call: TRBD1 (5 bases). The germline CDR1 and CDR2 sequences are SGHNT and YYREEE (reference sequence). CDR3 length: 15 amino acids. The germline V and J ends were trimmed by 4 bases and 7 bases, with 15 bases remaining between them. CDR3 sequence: CASSLRGPLNSPLHF. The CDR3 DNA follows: TGTGCCAGCAGCCTAAGGGGCCCTTTGAATTCACCCCTCCACTTT.

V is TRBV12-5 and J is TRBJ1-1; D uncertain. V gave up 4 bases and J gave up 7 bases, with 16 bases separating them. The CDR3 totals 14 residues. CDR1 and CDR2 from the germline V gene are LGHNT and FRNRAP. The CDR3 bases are TGTGCTAGTGGTTCGACTGGAGGATACCGTGAAGCTTTCTTT. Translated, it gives CASGSTGGYREAFF.

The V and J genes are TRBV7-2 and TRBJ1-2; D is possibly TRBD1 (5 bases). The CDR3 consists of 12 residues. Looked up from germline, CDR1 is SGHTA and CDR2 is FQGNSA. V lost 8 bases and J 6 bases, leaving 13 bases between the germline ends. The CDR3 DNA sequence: TGTGCCAGCGGGGCAGGGATGGATGGCTACACCTTC. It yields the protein CASGAGMDGYTF.

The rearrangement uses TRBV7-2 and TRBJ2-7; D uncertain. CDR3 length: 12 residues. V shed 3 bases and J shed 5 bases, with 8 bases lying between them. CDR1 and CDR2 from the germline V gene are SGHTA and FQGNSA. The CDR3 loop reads CASSLRLHEQYF. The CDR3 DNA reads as TGTGCCAGCAGCTTGAGGCTCCACGAGCAGTACTTC.

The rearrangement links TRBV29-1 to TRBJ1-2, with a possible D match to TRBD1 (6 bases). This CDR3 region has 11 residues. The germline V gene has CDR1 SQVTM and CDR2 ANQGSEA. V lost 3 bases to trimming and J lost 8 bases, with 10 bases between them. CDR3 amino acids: CSVDGGAGYTF. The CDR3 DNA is TGCAGCGTTGACGGGGGGGCAGGCTACACCTTC.

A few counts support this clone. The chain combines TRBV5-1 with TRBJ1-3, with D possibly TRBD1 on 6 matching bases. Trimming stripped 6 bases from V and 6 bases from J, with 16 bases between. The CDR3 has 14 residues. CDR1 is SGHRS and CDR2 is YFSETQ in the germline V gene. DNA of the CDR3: TGCGCCAGCACCAGTGGGGGGGCTGAAAACACCATATATTTT. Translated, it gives CASTSGGAENTIYF. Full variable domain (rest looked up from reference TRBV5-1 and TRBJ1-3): KAGVTQTPRYLIKTRGQQVTLSCSPISGHRSVSWYQQTPGQGLQFLFEYFSETQRNKGNFPGRFSGRQFSNSRSEMNVSTLELGDSALYLCASTSGGAENTIYFGEGSWLTVV.

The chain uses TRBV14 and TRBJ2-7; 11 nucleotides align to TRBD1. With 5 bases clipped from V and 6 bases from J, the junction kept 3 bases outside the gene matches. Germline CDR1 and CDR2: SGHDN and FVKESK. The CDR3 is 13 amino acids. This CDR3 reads CASSGTGGSEQYF. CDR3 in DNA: TGTGCCAGCAGCGGGACAGGGGGTAGCGAGCAGTACTTC.

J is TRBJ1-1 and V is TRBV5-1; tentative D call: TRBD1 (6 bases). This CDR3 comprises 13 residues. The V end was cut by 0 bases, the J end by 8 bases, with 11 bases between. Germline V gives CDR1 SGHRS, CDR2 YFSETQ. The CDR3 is CASSLGQDREAFF. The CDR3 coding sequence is TGCGCCAGCAGCTTGGGGCAGGACAGAGAAGCTTTCTTT.

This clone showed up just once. CDR3 sequence (DNA): TGTGCCAGCAGCGAGGGGTTCTCGAACACCGGGGAGCTGTTTTTT. Its translation: CASSEGFSNTGELFF. The chain links TRBV9 to TRBJ2-2; D might be TRBD1 (5 bases). Deletions cut 3 bases from V and 0 bases from J, with 9 bases between. Germline V lookup: CDR1 SGDLS, CDR2 YYNGEE. This CDR3 has 15 amino acids.